Shown below are 17 T cell receptor beta chains from a single sample sequenced in a study of T cells expressing NK-cell markers. No DNA is given; TCRdb re-called the 5' RACE reads and lists each CDR3 protein once. The sample is made up of over 150,000 distinct CDR3 sequences, and the top ten hold around 20% of it. Sample: blood T cells: a sorted CD56 or NKG2C T cell subset, CD4+ or CD8+ T cells, or bulk PBMC T cells (not recorded which). These receptors originate from a man aged 18 to 69 in good health.

The chain combines TRBV27 with TRBJ2-1; the TCRdb call, TRBD1, lacks DNA for checking. Germline V gene data show CDR1 as MNHEY and CDR2 as SMNVEV (reference sequence). CDR3 length equals 15 residues. CDR3 loop: CATRGGAGVYNEQFF.

The chain employs TRBV6-2 or TRBV6-3 and TRBJ2-1; the D gene TCRdb calls, TRBD1, cannot be checked with no DNA. Germline V lookup: CDR1 MNHEY, CDR2 SVGEGT. This CDR3 has 12 amino acids. The CDR3 reads CASSRGENEQFF.

This sequence joins TRBV7-9 and TRBJ2-1; TCRdb indicates TRBD1, and absent DNA this call remains unverified. Germline-derived CDR1 and CDR2 are SEHNR and FQNEAQ (reference sequence). The CDR3 loop spans 16 amino acids. The CDR3 is CASSPAGVNSYNEQFF.

V is TRBV9 and J is TRBJ2-2; TCRdb's D call, TRBD1, is unchecked because there is no DNA. The CDR3 is made up of 15 amino acids. Germline values: CDR1 SGDLS, CDR2 YYNGEE. The CDR3 loop is CASSGSRGDTGELFF. The variable domain in full, with the rest retrieved from reference TRBV9 and TRBJ2-2, is DSGVTQTPKHLITATGQRVTLRCSPRSGDLSVYWYQQSLDQGLQFLIQYYNGEERAKGNILERFSAQQFPDLHSELNLSSLELGDSALYFCASSGSRGDTGELFFGEGSRLTVL.

CDR3 protein: CASSRRELNEQFF. The chain carries TRBV28 and TRBJ2-1; checking the TCRdb D call of TRBD2 is not possible without DNA. The CDR3 loop spans 13 amino acids. CDR1 and CDR2 from the germline V gene are MDHEN and SYDVKM.

The V and J genes are TRBV14 and TRBJ2-4; with no DNA, the TCRdb D assignment of TRBD2 cannot be verified. Germline CDR1 and CDR2: SGHDN and FVKESK. There are 16 residues in the CDR3. CDR3: CASSQLAGGAKNIQYF. Full variable domain (remainder filled in from reference TRBV14 and TRBJ2-4): EAGVTQFPSHSVIEKGQTVTLRCDPISGHDNLYWYRRVMGKEIKFLLHFVKESKQDESGMPNNRFLAERTGGTYSTLKVQPAELEDSGVYFCASSQLAGGAKNIQYFGAGTRLSVL.

The chain uses TRBV27 and TRBJ2-4; TCRdb gives TRBD1 as the D gene, but with no DNA this cannot be confirmed. CDR3 length: 16 amino acids. The V gene's germline CDR1 is MNHEY and CDR2 SMNVEV (reference sequence). CDR3 region: CASSSNRGHGKNIQYF.

V usage is TRBV7-9 and J usage is TRBJ2-7; absent DNA, TCRdb's TRBD1 call cannot be checked. The CDR3 is 13 residues long. The V gene's germline CDR1 is SEHNR and CDR2 FQNEAQ (reference sequence). CDR3 residues: CASSSDRRYEQYF. Full variable domain (remainder filled in from reference TRBV7-9 and TRBJ2-7): DTGVSQNPRHKITKRGQNVTFRCDPISEHNRLYWYRQTLGQGPEFLTYFQNEAQLEKSRLLSDRFSAERPKGSFSTLEIQRTEQGDSAMYLCASSSDRRYEQYFGPGTRLTVT.

This chain connects TRBV20-1 to TRBJ2-7. The CDR3 sequence is 12 residues long. In germline, CDR1 is DFQATT, CDR2 SNEGSKA (reference sequence). The CDR3 here is CSADQVSYEQYF.

The J gene is TRBJ2-1, the V gene TRBV10-3. This CDR3 spans 13 amino acids. The V gene's germline CDR1 is ENHRY and CDR2 SYGVKD. This CDR3 is CAISESIRNEQFF.

CDR3 sequence reads: CASSFVVGNEQFF. The chain links TRBV12-3 or TRBV12-4 to TRBJ2-1. The CDR3 length is 13 residues.

This chain connects TRBV29-1 to TRBJ2-1. The V gene's germline CDR1 is SQVTM and CDR2 ANQGSEA. The CDR3 covers 16 residues. This chain's CDR3 is CSVEIENPSSYNEQFF.

The chain employs TRBV7-9 and TRBJ2-2; TCRdb designates TRBD2, a call that cannot be tested without DNA. Germline loops: CDR1 SEHNR, CDR2 FQNEAQ (reference sequence). The CDR3 is 13 amino acids. CDR3 protein: CAPGGSNTGELFF. Variable domain in full (rest from reference TRBV7-9 and TRBJ2-2): DTGVSQNPRHKITKRGQNVTFRCDPISEHNRLYWYRQTLGQGPEFLTYFQNEAQLEKSRLLSDRFSAERPKGSFSTLEIQRTEQGDSAMYLCAPGGSNTGELFFGEGSRLTVL.

The chain links TRBV10-3 to TRBJ2-5; the D call from TCRdb, TRBD2, cannot be confirmed without DNA. This CDR3 is built from 14 residues. Germline V gives CDR1 ENHRY, CDR2 SYGVKD. CDR3 sequence: CVISDPAREETQYF.

The chain employs TRBV3-1 and TRBJ1-2; TCRdb selects TRBD1, and the lack of DNA leaves this call unchecked. Germline V CDR1 and CDR2: LGHDT, YNNKEL (reference sequence). This CDR3 region has 16 residues. The CDR3 here is CASSPRTGSGRYGYTF.

The chain links TRBV5-1 to TRBJ2-3; the D gene TCRdb calls, TRBD1, cannot be checked with no DNA. The CDR3 is 15 residues long. Germline-derived CDR1 and CDR2 are SGHRS and YFSETQ. The CDR3: CASSLVQGSTDTQYF. Complete variable domain (other parts from reference TRBV5-1 and TRBJ2-3): KAGVTQTPRYLIKTRGQQVTLSCSPISGHRSVSWYQQTPGQGLQFLFEYFSETQRNKGNFPGRFSGRQFSNSRSEMNVSTLELGDSALYLCASSLVQGSTDTQYFGPGTRLTVL.

The J gene is TRBJ1-1, the V gene TRBV7-9. The germline CDR1 and CDR2 sequences are SEHNR and FQNEAQ (reference sequence). The CDR3 covers 12 residues. The CDR3 is CASRAMNTEAFF. Full variable domain (outside the CDR3, taken from reference TRBV7-9 and TRBJ1-1): DTGVSQNPRHKITKRGQNVTFRCDPISEHNRLYWYRQTLGQGPEFLTYFQNEAQLEKSRLLSDRFSAERPKGSFSTLEIQRTEQGDSAMYLCASRAMNTEAFFGQGTRLTVV.